This TCR beta chain is from a study of T-cell reconstitution after alpha-beta-depleted transplantation in children. There are 18 residues in the CDR3. Unique molecular identifiers were incorporated into the prepared TCRbeta library. Using its own MiXCR run on the PCR reads, TCRdb lists one record per CDR3 protein. The table has over 550,000 distinct CDR3 sequences, about 10% seen once. This TCR derives from a human donor who donated a stem cell graft to a child with acute myeloid leukemia. The sequencing here drew on PBMCs from the stem cell graft donor, taken from the stem cell graft. The rearrangement joins TRBV21-1 to TRBJ1-6; TRBD1, the table's D call, was not compared with the DNA. TRBV21-1 is labeled a pseudogene. The CDR3 DNA reads TGTGCCAGCAGCAACCGTCCGTGGGGGAAGTCCTATAATTCACCCCTCCACTTT. Its translation is CASSNRPWGKSYNSPLHF.